This TCR beta chain was sequenced during a study of blood T cell repertoires in COVID-19. In the study overall: Nucleic acid was either cDNA or gDNA, and it came from T cells, B-cell-depleted T cells, or PBMCs.

How the authors handled the data: Nucleated cell counts were estimated from reference gene primer amplification. Produced via immunoSEQ multiplex PCR; TCRdb's table is partial and in-frame only. That table furnishes V, J and clone size, whereas the DNA furnished D and trimming. The table includes around 250,000 clones, roughly 86% detected once. This CDR3 is 17 amino acids long. Germline-derived CDR1 and CDR2 are SEHNR and FQNEAQ (reference sequence). Trimming removed 3 bases from V and 2 bases from J; junction bases left unmatched: 11. Those enrolled, adults aged roughly 18 to 90 years, came from roughly 23 US areas. This clone was found a few times.

This chain links TRBV7-9 with TRBJ1-1; TRBD1 matches at 8 bases. The specimen sequenced was PBMCs or T cells enriched from blood (not recorded which). The clonotype originates from a woman in her forties or fifties who had recovered from COVID-19. Here the CDR3 DNA reads TGTGCCAGCAGCTTCCCCAGGGGGCTCTCGGGTAACACTGAAGCTTTCTTT. Translated, it gives CASSFPRGLSGNTEAFF.